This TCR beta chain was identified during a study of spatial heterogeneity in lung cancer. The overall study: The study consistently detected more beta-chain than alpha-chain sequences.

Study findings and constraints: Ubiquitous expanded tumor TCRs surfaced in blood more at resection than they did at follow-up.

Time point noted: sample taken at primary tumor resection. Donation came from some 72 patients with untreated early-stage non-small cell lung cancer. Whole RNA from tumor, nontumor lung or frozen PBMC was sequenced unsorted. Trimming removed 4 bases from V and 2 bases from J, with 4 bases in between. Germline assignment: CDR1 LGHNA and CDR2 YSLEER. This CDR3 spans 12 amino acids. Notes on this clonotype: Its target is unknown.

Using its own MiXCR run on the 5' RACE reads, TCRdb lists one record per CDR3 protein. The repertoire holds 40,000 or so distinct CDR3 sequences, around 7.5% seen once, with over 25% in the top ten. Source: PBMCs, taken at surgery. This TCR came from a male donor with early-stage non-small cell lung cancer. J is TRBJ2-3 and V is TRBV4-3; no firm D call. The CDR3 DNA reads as TGCGCCAGCAGCCGAGACACAGATACGCAGTATTTT. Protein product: CASSRDTDTQYF.